These 9 T cell receptor beta chains share one sample of origin, sequenced in a study of cytomegalovirus exposure and HLA in healthy donors. Amplification used 60 Vbeta primers and 13 Jbeta primers. Sequenced by immunoSEQ multiplex PCR; TCRdb stores in-frame clones only, minus some. The repertoire has approximately 100,000 clones, around three quarters of them found once; the top ten carry less than 9.5%. Sequenced material: PBMCs. These receptors were collected from a woman aged 45-65 years in good health and CMV-seropositive.

This clone was picked up a small number of times. The rearrangement uses TRBV7-7 and TRBJ2-1; 12 nucleotides agree with TRBD2. Germline V gene lookup returns CDR1 SSHAT and CDR2 FNYEAQ (reference sequence). The CDR3 has 16 amino acids. V was pared by 2 bases and J by 7 bases, with 6 bases of the junction left unmatched. CDR3 region: CASSLTGLAGPNEQFF. As DNA, the CDR3 is TGTGCCAGCAGCTTAACGGGACTAGCGGGCCCTAATGAGCAGTTCTTC.

A single count supports this clone. The V call is TRBV7-3, the J call TRBJ1-1; 9 bases are a match to TRBD1. CDR1 and CDR2 (germline): SGHTA, FQGTGA. With V trimmed by 3 bases and J by 8 bases, 1 base remained unmatched. The CDR3 spans 12 residues. The CDR3 DNA sequence: TGTGCCAGCAGCTTCGGACAGGGGGAAGCTTTCTTT. It translates to CASSFGQGEAFF.

With respect to this clone: The conserved phenylalanine or tryptophan is not found at the CDR3 terminus, so this likely reflects a read error. It is unclear where the CDR3 begins or ends on the DNA, so no DNA is shown, and the CDR3 is as TCRdb lists it. V usage is TRBV5-4 and J usage is TRBJ1-2; TRBD1, as called in the table, went unchecked against the DNA. Germline V CDR1 and CDR2: SGHNT, YYREEE (reference sequence). From its first to its last residue, the CDR3 has 11 amino acids. The CDR3 protein is CASSLGYETRI.

The chain employs TRBV29-1 and TRBJ1-2, with TRBD1 matching 8 bases. V lost 6 bases to trimming and J lost 7 bases; unmatched junction nucleotides: 13. CDR1 is SQVTM and CDR2 is ANQGSEA in the germline V gene. The CDR3 consists of 14 residues. The CDR3 here is CSVYPGQEYAGYTF. CDR3 coding DNA: TGCAGCGTATACCCGGGACAGGAATATGCTGGCTACACCTTC. The full variable domain, with the rest looked up from reference TRBV29-1 and TRBJ1-2, is SAVISQKPSRDICQRGTSLTIQCQVDSQVTMMFWYRQQPGQSLTLIATANQGSEATYESGFVIDKFPISRPNLTFSTLTVSNMSPEDSSIYLCSVYPGQEYAGYTFGSGTRLTVV.

The chain recombines TRBV11-2 with TRBJ2-2; TRBD2 agrees at 9 bases. The CDR3 sequence is 16 residues long. V lost 5 bases to trimming and J lost 3 bases; unmatched junction nucleotides: 7. Germline assignment: CDR1 SGHAT and CDR2 FQNNGV. CDR3 amino acids: CASSRRTSEDTGELFF. CDR3 DNA: TGTGCCAGCAGCCGCAGGACTAGCGAGGACACCGGGGAGCTGTTTTTT. Variable domain in full (rest from reference TRBV11-2 and TRBJ2-2): EAGVAQSPRYKIIEKRQSVAFWCNPISGHATLYWYQQILGQGPKLLIQFQNNGVVDDSQLPKDRFSAERLKGVDSTLKIQPAKLEDSAVYLCASSRRTSEDTGELFFGEGSRLTVL.

J is TRBJ2-1 and V is TRBV6-1; the match to TRBD1 covers 8 bases. Losses at the gene ends were 1 base for V and 3 bases for J; bases not matched to a gene: 11. This CDR3 contains 18 residues. Germline V gene sequence: CDR1 MNHNS, CDR2 SASEGT. CDR3 DNA sequence: TGTGCCAGCAGTGAAGTTTCTCCGGACAGGGAAGTCTACAATGAGCAGTTCTTC. This sequence encodes CASSEVSPDREVYNEQFF.

V gene TRBV5-5 combines with J gene TRBJ2-7; 10 bases are shared with TRBD1. J was trimmed by 1 base and V by 5 bases; bases with no gene match: 3. This CDR3 contains 14 residues. Germline V gives CDR1 SGHKS, CDR2 YYEKEE (reference sequence). Here the CDR3 reads CASRRQGASYEQYF. In nucleotides, the CDR3 is TGTGCCAGCAGACGACAGGGGGCTTCCTACGAGCAGTACTTC.

The chain joins TRBV7-9 to TRBJ2-1; D is unresolved. V gave up 4 bases and J gave up 12 bases, with 10 bases separating them. The CDR3 spans 11 residues. Germline lookup yields CDR1 SEHNR and CDR2 FQNEAQ (reference sequence). The CDR3 DNA sequence: TGTGCCAGCAGCTCTAATGTACGGCAGTTCTTC. Translating it yields CASSSNVRQFF.

This rearrangement joins TRBV2 to TRBJ2-1, with 9 bases that match TRBD2. Germline V CDR1 and CDR2: SNHLY, FYNNEI. There are 17 residues in the CDR3. The junction had 15 bases not matched to a gene; V was cut back by 5 bases and J by 7 bases. The CDR3 nucleotides read TGTGCCAGCAGTACCCCTGGTAGCGGGAGCTTAGGGAATGAGCAGTTCTTC. Amino acid sequence: CASSTPGSGSLGNEQFF.